This TCR beta chain is drawn from a study of T cell clonotyping in hematopoietic cell transplantation. Assay: immunoSEQ multiplex PCR; the TCRdb copy retains only in-frame clones and omits some. The data hold about 5,000 clones, with roughly 91% observed a single time. The V end lost 3 bases, the J end lost 4 bases, and 10 bases lay between the germline ends. Germline assignment: CDR1 SGHDT and CDR2 YYEEEE. The CDR3 length is 13 residues. The rearrangement uses TRBV5-6 and TRBJ1-2; maybe TRBD1 (5 bases). Here the sequenced sample was peripheral blood mononuclear cells, taken 100 days after allogeneic stem cell transplant. This clonotype was sampled from a male patient in his 70s who had an allogeneic stem cell transplant from an unrelated donor, so T cells may come from the graft donor. Some clones in this sample may be carry-over from other donors' samples. The CDR3 spells CASSSQGTYGYTF. The CDR3 nucleotides are TGTGCCAGCAGCTCTCAGGGTACCTATGGCTACACCTTC.